This is a list of T cell receptor beta chains from one sample in a study of CXCR3-negative and CXCR3-positive naive CD8 T cells. TCRdb re-called the 5' RACE reads; every CDR3 protein appears as one record, without DNA. The data show around 95,000 distinct CDR3 sequences, and the top ten clones hold roughly 0.99%. Sequencing was performed on naive CXCR3+ CD8+ T cells from blood. All receptors derive from a human donor in good health. Some clones in this sample may be carry-over from other donors' samples. CDR3s include the opening cysteine and the closing phenylalanine or tryptophan. The order of the fields is J gene, V gene, CDR3 protein.

TRBJ1-5 TRBV19 CASSIDVDREGNQPQHF
TRBJ1-1 TRBV5-1 CASSSSNTEAFF
TRBJ2-2 TRBV29-1 CSVTGWGTGELFF
TRBJ2-7 TRBV6-5 CASSYGQFREEYF
TRBJ2-2 TRBV15 CATSRDVGTSPGELFF
TRBJ2-3 TRBV7-2 CASSLAASGGAWVDTQYF
TRBJ1-2 TRBV6-7 CANPDGANYGYTF
TRBJ2-1 TRBV29-1 CSVEDTSLDRDPYNEQFF
TRBJ2-3 TRBV27 CASSPIMGLAGGGDTQYF
TRBJ2-1 TRBV6-5 CASSPAGSASSYNEQFF
TRBJ2-7 TRBV14 CASSRRDRTHHEQYF
TRBJ2-1 TRBV25-1 CASSDLGEEQFF
TRBJ1-5 TRBV4-3 CASSQDWIASNQPQHF
TRBJ1-2 TRBV7-3 CASQKPDNYGYTF
TRBJ2-3 TRBV29-1 CSVDQGTTDTQYF
TRBJ2-1 TRBV29-1 CSVLGGNYNEQFF
TRBJ1-2 TRBV29-1 CSGWTGKGYTF
TRBJ2-1 TRBV28 CASSSSWRGGGDEQFF
TRBJ2-7 TRBV2 CASTGPPASYEQYF
TRBJ2-5 TRBV3-1 CASSQDEEGAGVETQYF
TRBJ2-5 TRBV14 CASSPKKETQYF
TRBJ2-3 TRBV4-3 CASSQDRTGLTDTQYF
TRBJ2-1 TRBV21-1 CASSNLAASHNEQFF
TRBJ2-1 TRBV29-1 CSVPAKGSGRWYEQFF
TRBJ2-1 TRBV6-1 CASSVLAGTGENEQFF
TRBJ2-2 TRBV20-1 CSAKTTNTGELFF
TRBJ2-3 TRBV14 CASSQDHRTGVFSSTDTQYF
TRBJ2-7 TRBV6-5 CASSSWGLRGYEQYF
TRBJ2-5 TRBV12-3/TRBV12-4 CASGTGTGGEETQYF
TRBJ2-7 TRBV20-1 CSARDLDSSYEQYF
TRBJ2-7 TRBV20-1 CSARILEAHSYEQYF
TRBJ1-2 TRBV7-8 CASSARDRGPSAF
TRBJ1-5 TRBV6-2/TRBV6-3 CASSYLGGTSNQPQHF
TRBJ1-1 TRBV5-1 CASSLKVQMNTEAFF
TRBJ2-7 TRBV13 CASSQRTGAYEQYF
TRBJ2-3 TRBV3-1 CASSPKGLAGGGNTQYF
TRBJ2-1 TRBV12-3/TRBV12-4 CASSPGTSGGGNNEQFF
TRBJ1-1 TRBV18 CASSPKNTEAFF
TRBJ2-1 TRBV7-9 CASSLLGQLHLRYNEQFF
TRBJ2-1 TRBV6-1 CASSEELAGNSYNEQFF
TRBJ2-3 TRBV7-9 CASSFKTASTDTQYF
TRBJ2-1 TRBV4-3 CASSQVGSDEQFF
TRBJ2-7 TRBV19 CASSRATRGVEYEQYF
TRBJ2-7 TRBV28 CASSLGQGPSGEQYF
TRBJ2-7 TRBV4-3 CASSPGTAEEQYF